The 3 T cell receptor beta chains below come from one sample, sequenced in a study of blood T cell repertoires in COVID-19 (dated by TCRdb to between 2020 and 2021). The library came from the immunoSEQ multiplex PCR assay. This is the immuneACCESS table as TCRdb keeps it, with only in-frame sequences that have V and J called. A part of the clones is gone; compared with another copy, unresolved V genes explain less than half, and the rest is unexplained. In all, the sample holds more than 300,000 clones, and more than 85% of those were seen once. 3.5% to 5% of the sample lies in the top ten. Sequenced material: PBMCs or T cells enriched from blood (not recorded which). Source of these receptors: a woman aged 25 to 39 who had been exposed to COVID-19.

In this sample, this clone turned up once. This sequence joins TRBV5-1 and TRBJ2-2, with 10 bases matching TRBD2. Germline V lookup: CDR1 SGHRS, CDR2 YFSETQ. The V segment lost 4 bases and the J segment 1 base; nucleotides outside the gene matches: 10. The CDR3 loop spans 18 amino acids. CDR3 residues: CASSPGVAGGLNTGELFF. The CDR3, as DNA: TGCGCCAGCAGCCCGGGAGTAGCGGGGGGCCTGAACACCGGGGAGCTGTTTTTT.

CDR3 loop: CASSSPGQGAAEAFF. The CDR3, as DNA: TGTGCCAGCAGCTCTCCGGGACAGGGGGCCGCTGAAGCTTTCTTT. This chain links TRBV7-3 with TRBJ1-1; 12 bases agree with TRBD1. Germline CDR1 is SGHTA and CDR2 is FQGTGA. The CDR3 totals 15 residues. The ends lost 4 bases at V and 6 bases at J; junction bases unmatched: 6.

J is TRBJ1-3 and V is TRBV5-6, with 10 bases aligning to TRBD1. V gave up 1 base and J gave up 0 bases; unmatched junction bases: 10. Germline-derived CDR1 and CDR2 are SGHDT and YYEEEE. The CDR3 covers 19 residues. The CDR3: CASSLPGPDRGFSGNTIYF. In nucleotides, the CDR3 is TGTGCCAGCAGCTTGCCAGGGCCGGACAGGGGGTTCTCTGGAAACACCATATATTTT.